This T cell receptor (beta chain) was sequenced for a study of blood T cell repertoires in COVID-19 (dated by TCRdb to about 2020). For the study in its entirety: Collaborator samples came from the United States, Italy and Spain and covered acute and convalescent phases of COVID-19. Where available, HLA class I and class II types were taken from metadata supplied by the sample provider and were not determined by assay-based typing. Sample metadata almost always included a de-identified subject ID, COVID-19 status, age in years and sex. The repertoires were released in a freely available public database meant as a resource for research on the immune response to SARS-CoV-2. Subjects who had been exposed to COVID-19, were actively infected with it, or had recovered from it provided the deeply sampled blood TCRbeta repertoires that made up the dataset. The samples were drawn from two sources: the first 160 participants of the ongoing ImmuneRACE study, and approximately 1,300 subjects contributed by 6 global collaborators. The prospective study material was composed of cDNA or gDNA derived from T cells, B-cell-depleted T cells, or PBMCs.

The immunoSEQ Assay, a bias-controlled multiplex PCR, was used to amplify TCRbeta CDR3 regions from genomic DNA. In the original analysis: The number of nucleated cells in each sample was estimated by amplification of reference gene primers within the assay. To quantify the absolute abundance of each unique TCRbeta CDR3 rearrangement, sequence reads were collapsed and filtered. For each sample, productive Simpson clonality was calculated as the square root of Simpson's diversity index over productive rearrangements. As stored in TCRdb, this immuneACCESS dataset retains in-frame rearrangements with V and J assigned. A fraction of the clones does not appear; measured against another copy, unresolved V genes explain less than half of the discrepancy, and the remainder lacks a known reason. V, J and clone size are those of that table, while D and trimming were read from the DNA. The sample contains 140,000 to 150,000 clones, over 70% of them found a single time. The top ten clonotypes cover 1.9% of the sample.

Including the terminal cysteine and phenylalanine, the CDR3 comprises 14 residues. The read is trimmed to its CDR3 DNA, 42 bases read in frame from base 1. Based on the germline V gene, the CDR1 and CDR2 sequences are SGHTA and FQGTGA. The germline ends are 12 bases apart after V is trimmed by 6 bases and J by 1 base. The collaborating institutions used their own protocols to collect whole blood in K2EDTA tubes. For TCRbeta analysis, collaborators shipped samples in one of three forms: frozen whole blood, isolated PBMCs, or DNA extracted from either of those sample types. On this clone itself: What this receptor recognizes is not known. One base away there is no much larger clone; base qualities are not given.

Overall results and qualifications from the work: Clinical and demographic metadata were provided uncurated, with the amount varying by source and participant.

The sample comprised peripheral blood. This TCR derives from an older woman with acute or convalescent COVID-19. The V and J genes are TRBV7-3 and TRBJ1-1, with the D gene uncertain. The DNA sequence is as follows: TGTGCCAGCAGTCCATCCCCGGGGAACACTGAAGCTTTCTTT. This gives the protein CASSPSPGNTEAFF.